This TCR beta chain was captured by sequencing in a study of blood T cell repertoires in COVID-19 (dated by TCRdb to about 2020). Turning to the overall study: Samples covering the acute and convalescent phases of COVID-19 were provided by collaborators in the United States, Italy and Spain. The prospective study material was composed of cDNA or gDNA derived from T cells, B-cell-depleted T cells, or PBMCs. The dataset comprised deeply sampled blood TCRbeta repertoires from subjects exposed to, actively infected with, or recovered from COVID-19. The repertoires were released in a freely available public database intended as a resource for research on the immune response to SARS-CoV-2. Samples came from the ongoing ImmuneRACE study (first 160 participants) plus 1,254 subjects from 6 global collaborators. The sample metadata nearly always contained a de-identified subject ID, COVID-19 status, age in years and sex. Where available, HLA class I and class II types were obtained from metadata supplied by the sample provider rather than from assay-based typing.

TCRbeta CDR3 regions were amplified from genomic DNA using the immunoSEQ Assay, a bias-controlled multiplex PCR. The study's own analysis went as follows. Nucleated cell counts per sample were estimated from amplification of reference gene primers within the assay. To quantify the absolute abundance of each unique TCRbeta CDR3 rearrangement, sequence reads were collapsed and filtered. Productive Simpson clonality was computed per sample as the square root of Simpson's diversity index over productive rearrangements. As stored in TCRdb, this immuneACCESS dataset retains in-frame rearrangements with V and J assigned. A fraction of the clones does not appear; measured against another copy, unresolved V genes explain less than half of the discrepancy, and the remainder lacks a known reason. V and J calls and clone size are those listed in that table; D and trimming were worked out from the DNA. This sample is represented by 75,000 to 100,000 clones; 75% to 90% of them were singletons. The ten largest clones add up to roughly 1.7% of the sample.

Collaborating institutions collected whole blood in K2EDTA tubes following their own protocols. For TCRbeta analysis, collaborators shipped samples as frozen whole blood, isolated PBMCs, or DNA extracted from either of those sample types. What the research found in general, with its limitations: Clinical and demographic metadata were provided uncurated, with the amount varying by source and participant.

As to this clone: The antigen it binds to is not known. No per-base quality is available; no much larger clone lies one base away.

The CDR3 sequence holds 14 residues, the cysteine and phenylalanine included. The retained sequence is limited to the CDR3, 42 bases, with the frame set at the first base. V and J lose 5 bases and 4 bases, and a span of 12 bases separates them. CDR1 and CDR2 are read off the germline V gene (reference sequence) as MNHEY and SMNVEV. Input material: peripheral blood. The chain couples TRBV27 to TRBJ2-1; matching of 5 bases hints at TRBD2 as the D gene. The clonotype comes from a man of 80 years or more with acute or convalescent COVID-19. The base sequence is TGTGCCAGCAGTCGCCGGACTGGGTACAATGAGCAGTTCTTC. Its protein product is CASSRRTGYNEQFF.